This TCR beta chain was retrieved from a study of OX40 agonist ivuxolimab in advanced cancers. Study findings and constraints: CD8+ T cells (on average) carried more expanded clones than CD4+ T cells.

CDR1 LNHDA and CDR2 SQIVND come from the germline V gene (reference sequence). The CDR3 has 14 amino acids. Deletions cut 2 bases from V and 0 bases from J, with 7 bases between. With respect to this clone: Its antigen is not known.

The data were produced by immunoSEQ multiplex PCR, yet TCRdb's version contains in-frame clones alone and is incomplete. The profile shows fewer than 50,000 clones, 85% to 90% of them singletons. The receptor was derived from an adult with an advanced solid tumor such as melanoma, head and neck, liver or kidney cancer. The chain couples TRBV19 to TRBJ1-1; D remains unclear. The sample here was CD4+ or CD8+ T cells sorted from blood, taken in a trial of the OX40 agonist ivuxolimab. The CDR3 loop is CASSISAVNTEAFF. The CDR3, as DNA: TGTGCCAGTAGTATAAGCGCGGTGAACACTGAAGCTTTCTTT. The whole variable domain, filled in from reference TRBV19 and TRBJ1-1, reads DGGITQSPKYLFRKEGQNVTLSCEQNLNHDAMYWYRQDPGQGLRLIYYSQIVNDFQKGDIAEGYSVSREKKESFPLTVTSAQKNPTAFYLCASSISAVNTEAFFGQGTRLTVV.